Included here is one T cell receptor (beta chain) sequence, with context. This CDR3 region has 15 residues. Germline V lookup: CDR1 SGHTA, CDR2 FQGTGA. V shed 3 bases, J shed 3 bases, and the junction held 0 bases outside the gene matches. The data derive from a study of blood T cell repertoires in COVID-19. For the study at large: Samples representing acute and convalescent COVID-19 were sourced from the United States, Italy and Spain.

Per the original methods: By means of reference gene primer amplification, nucleated cell counts were estimated. Repertoires were generated with immunoSEQ multiplex PCR, while TCRdb's copy carries only in-frame clones and drops some. The V and J calls and clone size are taken from that table; D and trimming were inferred from the DNA. The sample lists fewer than 80,000 clones, roughly 88% occurring once. The chain links TRBV7-3 to TRBJ2-5, with 14 bases aligning to TRBD2. Sequenced: peripheral blood. The TCR originated in a man aged 25-45 years with acute or convalescent COVID-19. The CDR3 here is CASSLGLAGEETQYF. The CDR3 DNA reads TGTGCCAGCAGCTTGGGACTAGCGGGAGAAGAGACCCAGTACTTC.